The 8 T cell receptor beta chains below come from one sample, sequenced in a study of CD8+ T cells in alopecia areata. RNA was extracted and reverse transcribed into cDNA as the sequencing template. The data were produced by immunoSEQ multiplex PCR, yet TCRdb's version contains in-frame clones alone and is incomplete. Of 200,000 to 250,000 clones listed, around 62% are singletons. The sample here was CD4+ T cells sorted from blood, taken at week 0. The receptors derive from a human donor with alopecia areata.

This chain uses TRBV25-1 with TRBJ2-3; D uncertain. The V gene lost 2 bases and the J gene lost 0 bases, with 9 bases spanning the gap. The CDR3 loop spans 15 amino acids. CDR1 is MGHDK, CDR2 SYGVNS, per germline. The CDR3: CASSESRLSTDTQYF. The CDR3 DNA sequence: TGTGCCAGCAGTGAAAGCCGGTTGAGCACAGATACGCAGTATTTT.

CDR3 in amino acids: CAWSVWTGGHEKLFF. As DNA, the CDR3 is TGTGCCTGGAGTGTTTGGACAGGGGGCCATGAAAAACTGTTTTTT. The chain has TRBV30 and TRBJ1-4; 11 bases match TRBD1. The length of the CDR3 is 15 residues. Trimming at V came to 0 bases and at J to 6 bases, leaving 3 bases not matched to a gene. Germline V CDR1 and CDR2: GTSNPN, SVGIG (reference sequence).

The CDR3 DNA is TGTGCCAGCAGTTCAGTGGGCGAGCAGTACTTC. Translating gives CASSSVGEQYF. The rearrangement joins TRBV2 to TRBJ2-7; D not certain. The CDR3 totals 11 residues. Germline V gene lookup returns CDR1 SNHLY and CDR2 FYNNEI. The V end was cut by 5 bases, the J end by 6 bases, with 8 bases between.

The chain carries TRBV30 and TRBJ2-1; 8 bases are a match to TRBD2. V lost 6 bases to trimming and J lost 7 bases; unmatched junction nucleotides: 14. Germline CDR1 GTSNPN, CDR2 SVGIG (reference sequence). The CDR3 spans 15 residues. CDR3 sequence (DNA): TGTGCCTGTTCGATTAGCGGGACCTCAGGGAATGAGCAGTTCTTC. This codes for CACSISGTSGNEQFF.

This clone was recorded a few times. The V gene is TRBV29-1, the J gene TRBJ1-2; the D gene is possibly TRBD1 (5 bases). The V end was cut by 4 bases, the J end by 3 bases, with 15 bases between. Germline V gene data show CDR1 as SQVTM and CDR2 as ANQGSEA. This CDR3 has 14 amino acids. The CDR3 DNA follows: TGCAGCGTTGGGCCTAGGTTGGGGGACTATGGCTACACCTTC. Its protein is CSVGPRLGDYGYTF. The complete variable domain, with remaining parts taken from reference TRBV29-1 and TRBJ1-2, reads SAVISQKPSRDICQRGTSLTIQCQVDSQVTMMFWYRQQPGQSLTLIATANQGSEATYESGFVIDKFPISRPNLTFSTLTVSNMSPEDSSIYLCSVGPRLGDYGYTFGSGTRLTVV.

This clone was observed a handful of times. This chain connects TRBV29-1 to TRBJ2-2; D not certain. The V end was cut by 0 bases, the J end by 6 bases, with 2 bases between. CDR1 SQVTM and CDR2 ANQGSEA come from the germline V gene. The CDR3 covers 11 residues. This CDR3 is CSVEDPGELFF. For the CDR3, the DNA is TGCAGCGTTGAAGATCCCGGGGAGCTGTTTTTT.

This clone turned up a few times. The chain has TRBV10-2 and TRBJ2-1; 9 nucleotides line up with TRBD1. The CDR3 runs 13 residues. Trimming took 8 bases from V and 8 from J; bases not matched to a gene: 7. Germline loops: CDR1 WSHSY, CDR2 SAAADI. Written as DNA, the CDR3 is TGCGCCAGCGGACCACAGGGGGCTGATGAGCAGTTCTTC. It yields the protein CASGPQGADEQFF.

This chain links TRBV19 with TRBJ2-2, with D possibly matching TRBD2 (6 bases). Deletions cut 1 base from V and 6 bases from J, with 9 bases between. Germline CDR1 reads LNHDA; CDR2 reads SQIVND (reference sequence). The CDR3 has 14 residues. In DNA, the CDR3 is TGTGCCAGTAGTATAGGCGGGGCGTCCGGGGAGCTGTTTTTT. Residues: CASSIGGASGELFF.